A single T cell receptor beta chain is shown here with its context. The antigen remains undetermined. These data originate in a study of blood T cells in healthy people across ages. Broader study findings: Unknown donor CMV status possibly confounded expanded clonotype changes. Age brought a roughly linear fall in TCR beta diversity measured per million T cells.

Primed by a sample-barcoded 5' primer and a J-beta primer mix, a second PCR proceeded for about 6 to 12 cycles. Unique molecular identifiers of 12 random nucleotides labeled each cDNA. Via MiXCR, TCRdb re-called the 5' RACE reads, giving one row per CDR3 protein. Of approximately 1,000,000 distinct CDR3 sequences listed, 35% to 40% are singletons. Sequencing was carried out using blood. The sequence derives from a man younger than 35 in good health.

Written as DNA, the CDR3 is TGTGCCAGCAGGAAACTCGGGGGGACAGTCATTTACAATGAGCAGTTCTTC. It codes for CASRKLGGTVIYNEQFF. This chain connects TRBV6-2 or TRBV6-3 to TRBJ2-1, with D possibly called TRBD1 or TRBD2 (7 bases each). There are 17 residues in the CDR3. In germline, CDR1 is MNHEY, CDR2 SVGEGT. V dropped 6 bases and J dropped 4 bases, with 22 bases sitting between them.